Listed here are 14 T cell receptor beta chains from one sample, sequenced in a study of beta chain features in type 1 diabetes. General observations from the study: Shorter TCRB CDR3s, moderately but significantly so, were found in Type 1 diabetes patients in all four CD4+ subsets.

Antigens for these TCRs are unknown. The investigators reverse transcribed all of the isolated RNA, so they sequenced expressed TCRB transcripts. Sequencing used immunoSEQ multiplex PCR; TCRdb keeps in-frame clones, though not all of them. The data show fewer than 350,000 clones, 15% seen once. The source material was naive CD4+ T cells from blood. The receptor source for this set is a young man with type 1 diabetes.

This clone appeared a few times. This chain uses TRBV30 with TRBJ2-7; maybe TRBD1 (5 bases). Per germline, CDR1 GTSNPN and CDR2 SVGIG (reference sequence). The ends were cut back, 2 bases at V and 3 bases at J, with 8 bases in the middle. The CDR3 has 12 residues. The CDR3: CAWSITGYEQYF. CDR3 DNA sequence: TGTGCCTGGAGTATCACAGGCTACGAGCAGTACTTC.

This clone came up a few times. The rearrangement uses TRBV28 and TRBJ1-2; no firm D call. V was cut by 2 bases and J by 7 bases, with 17 bases left in between. Germline loops: CDR1 MDHEN, CDR2 SYDVKM. The CDR3 runs to 15 residues. This CDR3 reads CASSLVHAGYGGYTF. CDR3 DNA: TGTGCCAGCAGTTTAGTCCACGCGGGTTACGGTGGCTACACCTTC.

The sample holds a few counts of this clone. The chain recombines TRBV6-1 with TRBJ2-7, with D hard to call. This CDR3 spans 13 amino acids. CDR1 and CDR2 (germline): MNHNS, SASEGT. The ends were cut back, 4 bases at V and 2 bases at J, with 9 bases in the middle. CDR3 protein: CASSADFAYEQYF. In nucleotides, the CDR3 is TGTGCCAGCAGTGCCGACTTCGCCTACGAGCAGTACTTC.

This clone was found a few times. V usage is TRBV5-4 and J usage is TRBJ2-3; D remains unclear. V shed 4 bases and J shed 2 bases, with 5 bases lying between them. Germline CDR1 reads SGHNT; CDR2 reads YYREEE (reference sequence). The CDR3 contains 12 residues. The CDR3 DNA follows: TGTGCCAGCAGCACCTACACAGATACGCAGTATTTT. It yields the protein CASSTYTDTQYF.

CDR3 protein: CASSPERGYQETQYF. The CDR3 region has the DNA TGCGCCAGCAGCCCCGAGCGGGGTTACCAAGAGACCCAGTACTTC. The chain employs TRBV5-1 and TRBJ2-5; TRBD2 matches at 7 bases. CDR3 length: 15 amino acids. V lost 4 bases and J lost 0; bases outside the gene matches: 6. CDR1 and CDR2 from the germline V gene are SGHRS and YFSETQ.

This chain uses TRBV5-6 with TRBJ2-7; 9 bases are shared with TRBD1. V was clipped by 7 bases and J by 2 bases; unmatched bases: 7. This CDR3 is built from 14 residues. CDR1 SGHDT and CDR2 YYEEEE come from the germline V gene. The CDR3 coding sequence is TGTGCCAGCGGCGCGACAGGGGGAGCCTACGAGCAGTACTTC. Translation: CASGATGGAYEQYF.

The J gene is TRBJ2-1, the V gene TRBV6-5; 7 nucleotides line up with TRBD2. V shed 0 bases and J 15 bases; nucleotides not matched to a gene: 5. Looked up from germline, CDR1 is MNHEY and CDR2 is SVGAGI. This CDR3 is built from 12 residues. CDR3: CASSYSSGGVFF. For the CDR3, the DNA is TGTGCCAGCAGTTACTCGTCGGGGGGTGTGTTCTTC.

This clone showed up just a few times. The rearrangement joins TRBV5-4 to TRBJ2-1; no firm D call. Germline CDR1 SGHNT, CDR2 YYREEE (reference sequence). CDR3 length: 15 residues. V shed 4 bases and J shed 2 bases, with 13 bases lying between them. CDR3 loop: CASSPINAPYNEQFF. The CDR3 DNA follows: TGTGCCAGCAGCCCTATTAACGCCCCCTACAATGAGCAGTTCTTC.

V gene TRBV11-2 combines with J gene TRBJ1-4; no definite D call. CDR3 length: 16 amino acids. Germline V gene data show CDR1 as SGHAT and CDR2 as FQNNGV. The V end was cut by 2 bases, the J end by 0 bases, with 10 bases between. CDR3 DNA sequence: TGTGCCAGCAGCTTACCTGAGGGTGCAACTAATGAAAAACTGTTTTTT. It encodes CASSLPEGATNEKLFF.

In this sample, this clone turned up a few times. The chain joins TRBV10-1 to TRBJ2-7; D gene ambiguous. Germline assignment: CDR1 WNHNN and CDR2 SYGVQD (reference sequence). The CDR3 is 13 residues long. V was pared by 5 bases and J by 4 bases, with 12 bases between. DNA for the CDR3: TGCGCCAGCAGTCTGACGATGGAGTACGAGCAGTACTTC. Residues: CASSLTMEYEQYF.

This clone was seen more than once but under ten times. CDR3 amino acids: CASSAGAEAFF. In DNA, the CDR3 is TGTGCCAGCAGTGCCGGGGCTGAAGCTTTCTTT. The chain recombines TRBV2 with TRBJ1-1; D ambiguous. The length of the CDR3 is 11 residues. Trimming left V 4 bases short and J 6 bases short, with 6 bases between. The V gene's germline CDR1 is SNHLY and CDR2 FYNNEI.

The chain couples TRBV6-5 to TRBJ1-6; D remains ambiguous. The CDR3 totals 15 residues. Germline V gives CDR1 MNHEY, CDR2 SVGAGI. The germline V and J ends were trimmed by 6 bases and 6 bases, with 15 bases remaining between them. As DNA, the CDR3 is TGTGCCAGCAGGTTTTCTGGCGGGTTTAATTCACCCCTCCACTTT. The encoded protein is CASRFSGGFNSPLHF.

This chain links TRBV7-9 with TRBJ2-4, with a tentative D call TRBD2 (6 bases). V gave up 5 bases and J gave up 10 bases, with 9 bases separating them. Germline V lookup: CDR1 SEHNR, CDR2 FQNEAQ (reference sequence). The CDR3 runs to 11 residues. In DNA form, the CDR3 reads TGTGCCAGCAGCCCCGGAGGGATTCAGTACTTC. Amino acids: CASSPGGIQYF. Combining the CDR3 with reference TRBV7-9 and TRBJ2-4 gives the whole variable domain DTGVSQNPRHKITKRGQNVTFRCDPISEHNRLYWYRQTLGQGPEFLTYFQNEAQLEKSRLLSDRFSAERPKGSFSTLEIQRTEQGDSAMYLCASSPGGIQYFGAGTRLSVL.

The chain has TRBV5-4 and TRBJ2-2; TRBD2 matches 9 bases. The germline gives CDR1 SGHNT, CDR2 YYREEE (reference sequence). The CDR3 runs 15 residues. With V trimmed by 0 bases and J by 4 bases, 1 base remained unmatched. CDR3 residues: CASSLGLAATGELFF. The CDR3 DNA reads TGTGCCAGCAGCTTGGGACTAGCGGCCACCGGGGAGCTGTTTTTT.